The 7 T cell receptor beta chains in this list originate from one sample, sequenced in a study of blood T cell repertoires in COVID-19 (dated by TCRdb to the early 2020s). Library preparation employed the immunoSEQ multiplex PCR assay. Held by TCRdb, this immuneACCESS table contains in-frame sequences only and omits some clones. Under half of the omission traces to an unresolved V gene where checked; the cause of the rest is unknown. The table for this sample lists hundreds of thousands of clones; 85% to 90% of them were counted only once. The ten largest account for 1.3% of the sample. Sample: peripheral blood. These receptors came from a man between 65 and 85 years old with acute or convalescent COVID-19.

The genes are TRBV29-1 and TRBJ1-1; D unclear. CDR1 and CDR2 (germline): SQVTM, ANQGSEA. The CDR3 length is 14 residues. Trimming stripped 5 bases from V and 0 bases from J, with 13 bases between. This chain's CDR3 is CSVRAGNMNTEAFF. As DNA, the CDR3 is TGCAGCGTTAGAGCAGGCAATATGAACACTGAAGCTTTCTTT.

The chain combines TRBV6-5 with TRBJ1-4; TRBD1 agrees at 7 bases. V was clipped by 8 bases and J by 7 bases; unmatched bases: 10. Germline V CDR1 and CDR2: MNHEY, SVGAGI. This CDR3 region has 14 residues. The DNA of the CDR3 is TGTGCCAGCGCTTCAAGACAGGGCGGTGAAAAACTGTTTTTT. It yields the protein CASASRQGGEKLFF.

The chain has TRBV4-2 and TRBJ2-1; 7 nucleotides agree with TRBD2. This CDR3 region has 14 residues. The V gene's germline CDR1 is LGHNA and CDR2 YNFKEQ. Trimming removed 4 bases from V and 0 bases from J; junction bases left unmatched: 0. CDR3 in amino acids: CASSPSGSYNEQFF. The CDR3 coding sequence is TGTGCCAGCAGCCCTAGCGGCTCCTACAATGAGCAGTTCTTC.

The chain employs TRBV7-9 and TRBJ2-3; D call uncertain. Germline-derived CDR1 and CDR2 are SEHNR and FQNEAQ (reference sequence). The CDR3 has 16 amino acids. Trimming cost V 4 bases and J 6 bases, with 20 bases left between them. In DNA, the CDR3 is TGTGCCAGCAGCTCTATACCGAGACAAAGCATTGATACGCAGTATTTT. Protein: CASSSIPRQSIDTQYF. The entire variable domain, with the rest obtained from reference TRBV7-9 and TRBJ2-3, is as follows: DTGVSQNPRHKITKRGQNVTFRCDPISEHNRLYWYRQTLGQGPEFLTYFQNEAQLEKSRLLSDRFSAERPKGSFSTLEIQRTEQGDSAMYLCASSSIPRQSIDTQYFGPGTRLTVL.

J is TRBJ1-1 and V is TRBV6-1; D gene ambiguous. This CDR3 comprises 12 residues. From germline, CDR1 is MNHNS and CDR2 SASEGT. V was cut by 3 bases and J by 7 bases, with 9 bases left in between. The CDR3 spells CASSEYGFEAFF. The CDR3 DNA reads as TGTGCCAGCAGTGAGTACGGGTTTGAAGCTTTCTTT.

This clone was seen only a few times. The CDR3, as DNA: TGTGCCAGCCGTTCGGGAGTAGAAGCTTTCTTT. Amino acid sequence: CASRSGVEAFF. The chain carries TRBV21-1 and TRBJ1-1. TRBV21-1 is described as a pseudogene. CDR3 length: 11 residues.

V gene TRBV6-5 combines with J gene TRBJ1-5; D remains ambiguous. In germline, CDR1 is MNHEY, CDR2 SVGAGI. The V gene lost 2 bases and the J gene lost 6 bases, with 14 bases spanning the gap. This CDR3 region has 15 residues. The DNA for the CDR3 is TGTGCCAGCAGTTACAGTTTGAGCGAGGGTCAGCCCCAGCATTTT. It specifies CASSYSLSEGQPQHF.